These 11 T cell receptor beta chains were all obtained from the same sample, sequenced in a study of control samples from healthy donors and cancer patients. Sequenced by immunoSEQ multiplex PCR; TCRdb stores in-frame clones only, minus some. This repertoire shows approximately 100,000 clones, around 89% found once; its top ten account for 7.5% to 10%. The sequenced sample consisted of blood. Every receptor here comes from a man younger than 40 in good health.

The gene calls are TRBV4-1 and TRBJ1-5, with D perhaps matching TRBD1 (5 bases). Germline assignment: CDR1 MGHRA and CDR2 YSYEKL. This CDR3 is 14 amino acids long. V was shortened by 1 base and J by 5 bases, with 9 bases between the two germline ends. CDR3 DNA: TGCGCCAGCAGCCAAGCGACAGCCTATCAGCCCCAGCATTTT. It yields the protein CASSQATAYQPQHF.

This sequence joins TRBV3-1 (or the pseudogene TRBV3-2) and TRBJ2-7; D uncertain. Germline loops: CDR1 LGHDT, CDR2 YNNKEL (reference sequence). The CDR3 contains 13 residues. Between the trimmed V and J ends, which lost 1 base and 1 base, there was a span of 5 bases. The CDR3 nucleotides are TGTGCCAGCAGCCAAGGGTGGTCCTACGAGCAGTACTTC. Translation: CASSQGWSYEQYF.

CDR3 coding DNA: TGTGCCAGCAGCGTAGAGGGGGGCCGACACTCAGAGACCCAGTACTTC. This sequence encodes CASSVEGGRHSETQYF. J is TRBJ2-5 and V is TRBV9; the D gene could be TRBD1 or TRBD2 (6 bases each). The germline V gene encodes CDR1 SGDLS and CDR2 YYNGEE. V was shortened by 0 bases and J by 4 bases, with 16 bases between the two germline ends. The CDR3 runs 16 residues.

The CDR3 is CASSPDRARGLSQPQHF. CDR3 in DNA: TGTGCCAGTAGTCCAGACCGGGCCAGGGGGCTTAGTCAGCCCCAGCATTTT. The V gene is TRBV19, the J gene TRBJ1-5; 8 bases map to TRBD1. Germline V CDR1 and CDR2: LNHDA, SQIVND (reference sequence). CDR3 length: 17 residues. J lost 6 bases, V lost 5 bases, and 15 bases had no gene match.

The count of this clone is one. The chain carries TRBV2 and TRBJ1-2, with D unresolved. The CDR3 consists of 12 residues. The V gene lost 11 bases and the J gene lost 2 bases, with 12 bases spanning the gap. Germline-derived CDR1 and CDR2 are SNHLY and FYNNEI. In DNA, the CDR3 is TGTGCCTCCCATAAACAGAACTATGGCTACACCTTC. Translation gives CASHKQNYGYTF.

This clone was seen a handful of times. This chain uses TRBV19 with TRBJ2-2; 8 bases fit TRBD1. This CDR3 spans 15 amino acids. Trimming removed 8 bases from V and 1 base from J; junction bases left unmatched: 6. Germline lookup yields CDR1 LNHDA and CDR2 SQIVND (reference sequence). The CDR3 bases are TGTGCCAGTGTCCGCACAGGGGGGAACACCGGGGAGCTGTTTTTT. Protein sequence: CASVRTGGNTGELFF.

This rearrangement joins TRBV28 to TRBJ1-1, with 8 bases aligning to TRBD1. The junction had 2 bases not matched to a gene; V was cut back by 3 bases and J by 2 bases. The germline CDR1 and CDR2 sequences are MDHEN and SYDVKM. The CDR3 sequence is 14 residues long. CDR3 sequence: CASSFRGQNTEAFF. As DNA, the CDR3 is TGTGCCAGCAGTTTCAGGGGGCAAAACACTGAAGCTTTCTTT.

CDR3 region: CASSFGASYNSPLHF. The CDR3 bases are TGTGCCAGCAGTTTTGGGGCCTCCTATAATTCACCCCTCCACTTT. V gene TRBV6-4 combines with J gene TRBJ1-6, with a possible D match to TRBD1 (5 bases). The V and J ends lost 5 bases and 0 bases respectively, with 8 bases between them. CDR1 and CDR2 (germline): MRHNA, SNTAGT. The CDR3 totals 15 residues.

V usage is TRBV6-5 and J usage is TRBJ1-1; D ambiguous. V was clipped by 4 bases and J by 1 base, with 4 bases between them. CDR1 and CDR2 from the germline V gene are MNHEY and SVGAGI. This CDR3 spans 12 amino acids. CDR3 coding DNA: TGTGCCAGCAGTTCGGGGAACACTGAAGCTTTCTTT. Its protein product is CASSSGNTEAFF.

The genes are TRBV28 and TRBJ1-1; D is possibly TRBD1 (6 bases). Germline CDR1 MDHEN, CDR2 SYDVKM. V was trimmed by 4 bases and J by 0 bases, leaving 9 bases between them. The CDR3 covers 14 residues. CDR3 in amino acids: CASSSQGMNTEAFF. CDR3 DNA: TGTGCCAGCAGTTCACAGGGCATGAACACTGAAGCTTTCTTT.

V usage is TRBV6-4 and J usage is TRBJ1-6; TRBD1 aligns across 7 bases. The trim removed 4 bases at V and 13 bases at J, leaving 10 bases unmatched. This CDR3 spans 14 amino acids. CDR1 MRHNA and CDR2 SNTAGT come from the germline V gene. The CDR3 loop is CASSGGAGGVPLHF. In nucleotides, the CDR3 is TGTGCCAGCAGTGGTGGGGCAGGGGGTGTCCCCCTCCACTTT.